Reported below is one T cell receptor beta chain. Its cognate antigen is unknown. The data are from a study of T cell repertoires in cytomegalovirus infection. Across the whole study: Well-studied HLA-B-restricted CMV epitopes were used in the study alongside recently identified HLA-C-restricted ones. Public TCR beta signatures indicated both CMV infection and matching HLA type.

Regarding the study as a whole: The study found HLA-C-restricted CMV-specific TCR beta clonotypes dominating the ex vivo response.

MiXCR, run by TCRdb on the reads, gives a single entry per CDR3 protein. The sample has about 770,000 distinct CDR3 sequences; around 29% are singletons. Germline lookup yields CDR1 MNHEY and CDR2 SMNVEV (reference sequence). V lost 5 bases, J lost 8 bases, and 9 bases lay in between. The CDR3 loop spans 11 amino acids. The material was cultured CD8+ T cells from PBMCs, obtained from culture after CMV antigen stimulation. The TCR was taken from a human donor in good health (CMV status not recorded). Some clones in this sample may be carry-over from other donors' samples. The chain uses TRBV27 and TRBJ1-1; a weak D match, TRBD1 (6 bases). The CDR3 here is CASSQGKEAFF. CDR3 DNA sequence: TGTGCCAGCAGTCAGGGGAAAGAAGCTTTCTTT.